Presented here are 11 T cell receptor beta chains from one specimen sequenced in a study of Ad26.COV2.S vaccination and SARS-CoV-2 variants (dated by TCRdb to the early 2020s). The library was generated by the immunoSEQ multiplex PCR assay. This immuneACCESS table, as held by TCRdb, lists in-frame sequences with V and J called but not all clones. Of the missing ones, under half trace to an unresolved V gene in checked studies; the others have no known cause. A total of 400,000 to 450,000 clones appear in this sample, 80% to 95% of them only once. The ten top clones hold roughly an eighth of the sample. Explained via the paper, the treatment or condition label denotes: about 20 received Ad26.COV2.S at low or high dose, single or two shots; about five received placebo; per-sample allocation not given. Repertoires of vaccine and placebo recipients were sequenced from samples collected on day 63 after the first injection.

Sequencing was performed on peripheral blood, taken in a trial of Ad26.COV2.S vaccine versus placebo. The source of these receptors is a person aged 18 to 65 who received the Ad26.COV2.S COVID-19 vaccine or a placebo.

This clone has a single count. The CDR3 region has the DNA TGTGCCATCAGTGAGATCGGCGGAGTGGGCTACGAGCAGTACTTC. Protein: CAISEIGGVGYEQYF. The rearrangement uses TRBV10-3 and TRBJ2-7; no firm D call. The V gene's germline CDR1 is ENHRY and CDR2 SYGVKD. CDR3 length: 15 residues. The V and J ends lost 2 bases and 3 bases respectively, with 14 bases between them.

The chain combines TRBV6-2 or TRBV6-3 with TRBJ2-5; TRBD1 aligns across 9 bases. J lost 5 bases, V lost 2 bases, and 6 bases had no gene match. Germline V gene lookup returns CDR1 MNHEY and CDR2 SVGEGT. The CDR3 consists of 15 residues. The CDR3 region is CASSYGGQGGETQYF. The CDR3 DNA reads TGTGCCAGCAGTTACGGGGGACAGGGTGGGGAGACCCAGTACTTC.

This chain joins TRBV3-1 (or the pseudogene TRBV3-2) and TRBJ2-3; no firm D call. CDR3 size: 13 residues. The germline V gene encodes CDR1 LGHDT and CDR2 YNNKEL (reference sequence). V shed 2 bases and J shed 3 bases, with 6 bases lying between them. This CDR3 reads CASSQITTDTQYF. CDR3 in DNA: TGTGCCAGCAGCCAAATTACTACAGATACGCAGTATTTT.

V usage is TRBV10-1 and J usage is TRBJ2-3; TRBD2 matches 9 bases. This CDR3 contains 14 residues. The V gene's germline CDR1 is WNHNN and CDR2 SYGVQD (reference sequence). V was clipped by 6 bases and J by 4 bases; unmatched bases: 5. The CDR3 DNA reads TGCGCCAGCAGGGCTAGCGGGAACTCAGATACGCAGTATTTT. This translates into CASRASGNSDTQYF.

The CDR3 sequence: CASSTRGAGANVLTF. The CDR3, as DNA: TGTGCCAGCAGTACCCGAGGGGCTGGGGCCAACGTCCTGACTTTC. The J gene is TRBJ2-6, the V gene TRBV6-5; either TRBD1 or TRBD2 may fit D (5 bases each). Germline values: CDR1 MNHEY, CDR2 SVGAGI. Deletions cut 5 bases from V and 2 bases from J, with 10 bases between. This CDR3 region has 15 residues.

The chain is built from TRBV6-5 and TRBJ1-2; 7 bases match TRBD1. Germline CDR1 MNHEY, CDR2 SVGAGI. The junction had 5 bases not matched to a gene; V was cut back by 5 bases and J by 5 bases. The CDR3 covers 13 residues. CDR3 in DNA: TGTGCCAGCAGTCGGGACAGAGAATATGGCTACACCTTC. Protein product: CASSRDREYGYTF.

The chain uses TRBV5-4 and TRBJ2-5, with 8 bases aligning to TRBD1. Trimming removed 4 bases from V and 3 bases from J; junction bases left unmatched: 8. This CDR3 region has 15 residues. The V gene's germline CDR1 is SGHNT and CDR2 YYREEE (reference sequence). The CDR3 loop is CASSPGDRGKETQYF. The CDR3 region has the DNA TGTGCCAGCAGCCCCGGAGACAGGGGTAAAGAGACCCAGTACTTC.

The chain combines TRBV6-1 with TRBJ2-1; unclear D gene. The CDR3 totals 13 residues. In germline, CDR1 is MNHNS, CDR2 SASEGT. The V end lost 2 bases, the J end lost 10 bases, and 12 bases lay between the germline ends. CDR3 in DNA: TGTGCCAGCAGTGAATGGACCGCCCTAGAGCAGTTCTTC. Amino acids: CASSEWTALEQFF.

V is TRBV6-5 and J is TRBJ2-5; D possibly uses TRBD1 or TRBD2 (5 bases each). The CDR3 totals 15 residues. Trimming took 7 bases from V and 5 from J, leaving 20 bases between them. Germline CDR1 and CDR2: MNHEY and SVGAGI. As DNA, the CDR3 is TGTGCCAGCACTTTAGACCCGGGAAAGGGGGAGACCCAGTACTTC. Its protein is CASTLDPGKGETQYF.

This chain uses TRBV5-8 with TRBJ2-1; 16 bases align to TRBD2. This CDR3 has 15 amino acids. The germline V gene encodes CDR1 SGHTS and CDR2 YDEGEE. The trim removed 4 bases at V and 8 bases at J, leaving 3 bases unmatched. The CDR3 protein is CASSDGTSGRDEQFF. CDR3 DNA: TGTGCCAGCAGCGACGGGACTAGCGGGAGGGATGAGCAGTTCTTC.

The chain employs TRBV5-4 and TRBJ2-6; a possible D gene is TRBD2 (7 bases). V dropped 4 bases and J dropped 3 bases, with 20 bases sitting between them. CDR1 and CDR2 from the germline V gene are SGHNT and YYREEE (reference sequence). This CDR3 is 18 amino acids long. Here the CDR3 DNA reads TGTGCCAGCAGCACCCCAAGGGGGGGGGTAAGTGGGGCCAACGTCCTGACTTTC. Translated: CASSTPRGGVSGANVLTF.